The rows below give T cell receptor beta chains drawn from one sample of a study of blood T cells in healthy people across ages. TCRdb recomputed calls from the 5' RACE reads with MiXCR, one row per CDR3 protein. The table shows approximately 1,000,000 distinct CDR3 sequences, with around two fifths occurring only once. Sample: blood. The receptors here all came from a man between 18 and 35 years old in good health. The CDR3 runs from the conserved cysteine through the conserved F or W. D genes are given only for firm matches. Clone sizes are given selectively: once, few, many, or a class where the clone is expanded.

D: -
J: TRBJ1-1
V: TRBV29-1
size: few
CDR3: CSVSGHGGSNTEAFF
DNA: TGCAGCGTTTCCGGACATGGGGGTTCGAACACTGAAGCTTTCTTT

D: TRBD1
J: TRBJ1-5
V: TRBV5-6
size: -
CDR3: CASSFWGTENQPQHF
DNA: TGTGCCAGCAGCTTCTGGGGGACAGAGAATCAGCCCCAGCATTTT

D: TRBD1
J: TRBJ2-5
V: TRBV4-1
size: few
CDR3: CASSQVFPDRREETQYF
DNA: TGCGCCAGCAGCCAAGTTTTCCCGGACAGGCGGGAAGAGACCCAGTACTTC

D: -
J: TRBJ2-3
V: TRBV20-1
size: -
CDR3: CSARESPTDTQYF
DNA: TGCAGTGCTAGAGAGTCCCCCACAGATACGCAGTATTTT

D: -
J: TRBJ2-5
V: TRBV29-1
size: -
CDR3: CSVRTAGQETQYF
DNA: TGCAGCGTCCGGACCGCGGGCCAAGAGACCCAGTACTTC

D: -
J: TRBJ2-1
V: TRBV6-2/TRBV6-3
size: -
CDR3: CASSYSIRGSEQFF
DNA: TGTGCCAGCAGTTACTCGATCAGGGGAAGTGAGCAGTTCTTC

D: -
J: TRBJ2-5
V: TRBV6-5
size: -
CDR3: CASSLPEGKTQYF
DNA: TGTGCCAGCAGCCTCCCGGAGGGGAAGACCCAGTACTTC

D: -
J: TRBJ1-4
V: TRBV7-2
size: -
CDR3: CASRLATTTNEKLFF
DNA: TGTGCCAGCAGACTAGCGACCACAACTAATGAAAAACTGTTTTTT

D: TRBD1
J: TRBJ1-4
V: TRBV7-9
size: -
CDR3: CASSRPGQDLTNEKLFF
DNA: TGTGCCAGCAGCCGTCCGGGACAGGATTTGACTAATGAAAAACTGTTTTTT

D: -
J: TRBJ1-2
V: TRBV7-2
size: -
CDR3: CASSGSGNIYGYTF
DNA: TGTGCCAGCAGCGGCTCGGGAAATATCTATGGCTACACCTTC

D: -
J: TRBJ2-5
V: TRBV7-2
size: few
CDR3: CASSRPTNRENRNEQYF
DNA: TGTGCCAGCAGCCGACCCACAAACAGGGAAAATAGGAATGAGCAGTACTTC

D: -
J: TRBJ2-2
V: TRBV18
size: -
CDR3: CASSSQGYTGELFF
DNA: TGTGCCAGCTCAAGCCAGGGCTACACCGGGGAGCTGTTTTTT

D: -
J: TRBJ2-7
V: TRBV3-1
size: few
CDR3: CASSQDTNHEQYF
DNA: TGTGCCAGCAGCCAAGATACCAACCACGAGCAGTACTTC

D: TRBD2
J: TRBJ2-1
V: TRBV30
size: -
CDR3: CAWRGTSGAYNEQFF
DNA: TGTGCCTGGAGGGGCACTAGCGGGGCCTACAATGAGCAGTTCTTC

D: -
J: TRBJ1-5
V: TRBV7-9
size: few
CDR3: CASSLNKGQPQHF
DNA: TGTGCCAGCAGCTTAAACAAGGGCCAGCCCCAGCATTTT

D: -
J: TRBJ1-2
V: TRBV29-1
size: -
CDR3: CSVEALGQGLRGYGYTF
DNA: TGCAGCGTTGAAGCTCTGGGTCAGGGTCTGAGGGGCTATGGCTACACCTTC

D: -
J: TRBJ2-7
V: TRBV20-1
size: -
CDR3: CSASVREVEQYF
DNA: TGCAGTGCCAGCGTCAGGGAAGTCGAGCAGTACTTC

D: -
J: TRBJ2-5
V: TRBV20-1
size: -
CDR3: CSQMELVTQYF
DNA: TGCAGCCAAATGGAACTTGTGACCCAGTACTTC

D: -
J: TRBJ2-2
V: TRBV12-3/TRBV12-4
size: -
CDR3: CASSPENRNTGELFF
DNA: TGTGCCAGCAGCCCCGAGAACCGGAACACCGGGGAGCTGTTTTTT

D: -
J: TRBJ2-7
V: TRBV3-1
size: -
CDR3: CAGSQGRFRLDDQYF
DNA: TGTGCCGGCAGCCAAGGAAGGTTTCGGCTAGACGACCAGTACTTC

D: -
J: TRBJ1-1
V: TRBV20-1
size: -
CDR3: CSARVRGEVQSEAFF
DNA: TGCAGTGCTAGAGTCAGAGGTGAGGTGCAGAGTGAAGCTTTCTTT

D: -
J: TRBJ2-3
V: TRBV20-1
size: few
CDR3: CSVLPGDTQYF
DNA: TGCAGTGTTCTACCCGGGGATACGCAGTATTTT

D: -
J: TRBJ2-7
V: TRBV5-5
size: many
CDR3: CASSLGRATYEQYF
DNA: TGTGCCAGCAGCTTGGGAAGAGCTACCTACGAGCAGTACTTC

D: -
J: TRBJ2-2
V: TRBV5-1
size: -
CDR3: CASSWPGRDTGELFF
DNA: TGCGCCAGCAGCTGGCCGGGCAGGGACACCGGGGAGCTGTTTTTT